This record looks at one TCR beta chain sequence and its context. These data come from a study of blood T cells in healthy people across ages. The second PCR ran about 7 to 12 cycles with a sample-barcoded 5' primer and J-beta primers. Each CDR3 protein gets one entry after TCRdb re-called the 5' RACE reads with MiXCR. Of around 700,000 distinct CDR3 sequences listed, around a quarter are singletons. CDR3 length equals 14 residues. From germline, CDR1 is SGHRS and CDR2 YFSETQ. V gave up 2 bases and J gave up 4 bases, with 12 bases separating them. The data were also submitted as part of a second study, on T cells of mothers and their children. As that report states: Microchimeric T cell clones that persisted were not detected.

The rearrangement joins TRBV5-1 to TRBJ1-2; D unresolved. The source of this sequence is a boy younger than 18 in good health. The sample was blood. CDR3 DNA sequence: TGCGCCAGCAGCTTTGAGGCGAACTTCTATGGCTACACCTTC. It is translated as CASSFEANFYGYTF.